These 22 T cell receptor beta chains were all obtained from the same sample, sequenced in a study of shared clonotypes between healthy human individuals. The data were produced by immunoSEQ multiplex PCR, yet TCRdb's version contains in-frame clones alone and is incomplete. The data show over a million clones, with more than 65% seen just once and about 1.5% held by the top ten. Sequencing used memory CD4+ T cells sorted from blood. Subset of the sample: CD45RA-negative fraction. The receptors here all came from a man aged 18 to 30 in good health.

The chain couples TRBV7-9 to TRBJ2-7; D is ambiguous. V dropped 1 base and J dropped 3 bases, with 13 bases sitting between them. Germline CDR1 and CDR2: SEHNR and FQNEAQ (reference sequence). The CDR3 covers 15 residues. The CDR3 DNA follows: TGTGCCAGCAGCTTAGAGGCTACAGTCCGCTACGAGCAGTACTTC. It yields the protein CASSLEATVRYEQYF. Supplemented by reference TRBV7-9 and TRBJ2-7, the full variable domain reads DTGVSQNPRHKITKRGQNVTFRCDPISEHNRLYWYRQTLGQGPEFLTYFQNEAQLEKSRLLSDRFSAERPKGSFSTLEIQRTEQGDSAMYLCASSLEATVRYEQYFGPGTRLTVT.

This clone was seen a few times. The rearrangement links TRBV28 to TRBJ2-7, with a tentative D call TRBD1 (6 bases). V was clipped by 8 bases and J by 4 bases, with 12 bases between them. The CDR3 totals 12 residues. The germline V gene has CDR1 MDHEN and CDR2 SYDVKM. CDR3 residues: CASWGPPYEQYF. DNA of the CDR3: TGTGCCAGCTGGGGGCCACCGTACGAGCAGTACTTC.

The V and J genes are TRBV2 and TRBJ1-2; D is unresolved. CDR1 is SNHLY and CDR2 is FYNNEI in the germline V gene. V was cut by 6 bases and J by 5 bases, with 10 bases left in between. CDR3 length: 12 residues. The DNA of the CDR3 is TGTGCCAGCAGAAGGTGGGATTATGGCTACACCTTC. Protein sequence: CASRRWDYGYTF. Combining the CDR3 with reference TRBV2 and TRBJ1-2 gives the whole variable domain EPEVTQTPSHQVTQMGQEVILRCVPISNHLYFYWYRQILGQKVEFLVSFYNNEISEKSEIFDDQFSVERPDGSNFTLKIRSTKLEDSAMYFCASRRWDYGYTFGSGTRLTVV.

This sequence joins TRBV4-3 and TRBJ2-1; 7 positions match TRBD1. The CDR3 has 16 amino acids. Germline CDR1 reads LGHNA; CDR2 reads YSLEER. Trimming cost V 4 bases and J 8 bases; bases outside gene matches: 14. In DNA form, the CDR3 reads TGCGCCAGCAGCCCCCAAGGGGACAGCGCGCGGGATGAGCAGTTCTTC. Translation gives CASSPQGDSARDEQFF.

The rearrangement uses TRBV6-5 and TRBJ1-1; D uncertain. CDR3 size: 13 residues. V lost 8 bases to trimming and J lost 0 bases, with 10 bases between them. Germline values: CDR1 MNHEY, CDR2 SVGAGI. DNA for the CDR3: TGTGCCAGCGGCTTAATATTGAACACTGAAGCTTTCTTT. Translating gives CASGLILNTEAFF.

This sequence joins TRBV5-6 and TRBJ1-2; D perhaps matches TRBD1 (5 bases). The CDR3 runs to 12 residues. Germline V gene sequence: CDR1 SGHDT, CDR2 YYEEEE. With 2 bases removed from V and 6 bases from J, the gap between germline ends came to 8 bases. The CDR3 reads CASSFQGDGYTF. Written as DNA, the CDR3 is TGTGCCAGCAGCTTCCAGGGCGATGGCTACACCTTC.

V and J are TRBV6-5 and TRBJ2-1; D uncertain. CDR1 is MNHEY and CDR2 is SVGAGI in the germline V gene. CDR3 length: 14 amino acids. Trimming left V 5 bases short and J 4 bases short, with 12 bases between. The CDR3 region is CASSPAGGYNEQFF. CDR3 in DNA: TGTGCCAGCAGTCCCGCAGGCGGTTACAATGAGCAGTTCTTC.

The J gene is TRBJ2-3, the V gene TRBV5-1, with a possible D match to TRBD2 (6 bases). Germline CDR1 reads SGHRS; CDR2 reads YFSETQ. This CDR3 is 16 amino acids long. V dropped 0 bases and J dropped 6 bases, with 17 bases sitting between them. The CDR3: CASSLGGIVRGDTQYF. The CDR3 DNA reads TGCGCCAGCAGCTTGGGGGGAATCGTGCGGGGTGATACGCAGTATTTT.

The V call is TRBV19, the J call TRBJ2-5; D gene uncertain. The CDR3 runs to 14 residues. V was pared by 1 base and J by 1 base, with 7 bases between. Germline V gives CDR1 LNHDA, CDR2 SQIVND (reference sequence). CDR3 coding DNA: TGTGCCAGTAGTATAGGACTGAGCCAAGAGACCCAGTACTTC. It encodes CASSIGLSQETQYF.

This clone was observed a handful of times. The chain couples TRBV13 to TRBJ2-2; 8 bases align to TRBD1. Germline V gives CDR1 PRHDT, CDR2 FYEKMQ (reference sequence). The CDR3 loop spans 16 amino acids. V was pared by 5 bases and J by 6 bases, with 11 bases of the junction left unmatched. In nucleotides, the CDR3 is TGTGCCAGCAGCCCAGGTCGGACAGGGTGGGCCGGGGAGCTGTTTTTT. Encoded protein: CASSPGRTGWAGELFF. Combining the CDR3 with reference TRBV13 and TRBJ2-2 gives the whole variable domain AAGVIQSPRHLIKEKRETATLKCYPIPRHDTVYWYQQGPGQDPQFLISFYEKMQSDKGSIPDRFSAQQFSDYHSELNMSSLELGDSALYFCASSPGRTGWAGELFFGEGSRLTVL.

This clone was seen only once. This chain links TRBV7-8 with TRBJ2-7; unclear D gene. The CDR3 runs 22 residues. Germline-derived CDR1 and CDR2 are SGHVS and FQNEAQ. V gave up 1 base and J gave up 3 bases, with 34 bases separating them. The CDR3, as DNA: TGTGCCAGCAGCTTAGTTTATGTAATCGGCGAATCGGACCCTCCCTACAACTACGAGCAGTACTTC. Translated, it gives CASSLVYVIGESDPPYNYEQYF.

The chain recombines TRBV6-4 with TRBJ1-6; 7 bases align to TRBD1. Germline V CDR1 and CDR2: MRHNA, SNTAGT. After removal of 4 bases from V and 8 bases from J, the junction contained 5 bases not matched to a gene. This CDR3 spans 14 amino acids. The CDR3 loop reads CASSATGWDSPLHF. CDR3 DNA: TGTGCCAGCAGTGCGACAGGGTGGGATTCACCCCTCCACTTT.

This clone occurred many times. The CDR3 sequence: CASSLGALYNEQFF. The CDR3 DNA sequence: TGCGCCAGCAGTCTGGGGGCTCTCTACAATGAGCAGTTCTTC. The chain is built from TRBV10-2 and TRBJ2-1; tentatively, D is TRBD1 (6 bases). V lost 5 bases and J 3 bases, leaving 11 bases between the germline ends. The length of the CDR3 is 14 residues. Germline loops: CDR1 WSHSY, CDR2 SAAADI.

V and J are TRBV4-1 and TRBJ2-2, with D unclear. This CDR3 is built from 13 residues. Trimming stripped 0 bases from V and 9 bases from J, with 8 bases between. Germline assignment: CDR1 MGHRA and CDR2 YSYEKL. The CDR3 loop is CASSQDALRELFF. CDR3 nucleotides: TGCGCCAGCAGCCAAGATGCTTTGCGGGAGCTGTTTTTT.

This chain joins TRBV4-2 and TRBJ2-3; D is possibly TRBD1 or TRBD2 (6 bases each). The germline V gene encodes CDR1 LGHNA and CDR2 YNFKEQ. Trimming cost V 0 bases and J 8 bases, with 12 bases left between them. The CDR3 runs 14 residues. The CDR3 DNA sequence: TGTGCCAGCAGCCAAGAGGGGGGCGTAGGTACGCAGTATTTT. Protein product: CASSQEGGVGTQYF.

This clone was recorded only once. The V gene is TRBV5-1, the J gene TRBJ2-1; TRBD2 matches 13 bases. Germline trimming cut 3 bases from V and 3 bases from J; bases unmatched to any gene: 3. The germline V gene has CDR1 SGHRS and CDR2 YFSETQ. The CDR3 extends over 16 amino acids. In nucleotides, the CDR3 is TGCGCCAGCAGCTCGGGACTAGCGGGGATCTACAATGAGCAGTTCTTC. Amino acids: CASSSGLAGIYNEQFF.

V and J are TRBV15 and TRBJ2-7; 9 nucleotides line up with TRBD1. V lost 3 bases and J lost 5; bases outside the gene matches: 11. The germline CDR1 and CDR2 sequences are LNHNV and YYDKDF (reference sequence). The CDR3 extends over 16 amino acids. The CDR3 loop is CATSRPTGGRVDEQYF. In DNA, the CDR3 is TGTGCCACCAGCAGGCCCACAGGGGGCCGGGTAGACGAGCAGTACTTC.

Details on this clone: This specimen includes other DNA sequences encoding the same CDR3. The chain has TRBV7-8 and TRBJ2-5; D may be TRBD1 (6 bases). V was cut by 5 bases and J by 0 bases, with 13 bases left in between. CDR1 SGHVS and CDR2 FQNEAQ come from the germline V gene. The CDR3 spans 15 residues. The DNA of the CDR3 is TGTGCCAGCAGCCTTCTAGGGGGTCACCAAGAGACCCAGTACTTC. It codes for CASSLLGGHQETQYF. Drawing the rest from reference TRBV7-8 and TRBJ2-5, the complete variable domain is GAGVSQSPRYKVAKRGQDVALRCDPISGHVSLFWYQQALGQGPEFLTYFQNEAQLDKSGLPSDRFFAERPEGSVSTLKIQRTQQEDSAVYLCASSLLGGHQETQYFGPGTRLLVL.

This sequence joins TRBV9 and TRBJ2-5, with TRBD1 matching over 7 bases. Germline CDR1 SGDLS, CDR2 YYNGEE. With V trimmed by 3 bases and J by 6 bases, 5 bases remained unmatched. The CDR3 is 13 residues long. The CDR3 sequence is CASSGQGRQTQYF. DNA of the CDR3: TGTGCCAGCAGCGGACAGGGTCGGCAGACCCAGTACTTC.

This CDR3 is CASSLSGTYNEQFF. DNA for the CDR3: TGTGCCAGCAGCTTAAGTGGGACCTACAATGAGCAGTTCTTC. The chain carries TRBV11-3 and TRBJ2-1, with D unresolved. The CDR3 runs to 14 residues. Germline V gene data show CDR1 as SGHNT and CDR2 as YENEEA. V lost 2 bases and J lost 2, with 7 bases in between.

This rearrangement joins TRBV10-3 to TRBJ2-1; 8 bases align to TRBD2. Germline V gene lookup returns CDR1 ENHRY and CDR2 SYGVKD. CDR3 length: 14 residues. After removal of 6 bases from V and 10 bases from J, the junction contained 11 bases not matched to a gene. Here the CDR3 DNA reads TGTGCCATCAGGCGGGGGGACCAGGGTGGAGAGCAGTTCTTC. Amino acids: CAIRRGDQGGEQFF.

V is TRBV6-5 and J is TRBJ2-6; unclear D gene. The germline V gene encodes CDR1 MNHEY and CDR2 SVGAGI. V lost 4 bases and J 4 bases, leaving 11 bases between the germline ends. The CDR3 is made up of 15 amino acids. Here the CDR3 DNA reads TGTGCCAGCAGTTCCCTTCTGTTCGGGGCCAACGTCCTGACTTTC. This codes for CASSSLLFGANVLTF.